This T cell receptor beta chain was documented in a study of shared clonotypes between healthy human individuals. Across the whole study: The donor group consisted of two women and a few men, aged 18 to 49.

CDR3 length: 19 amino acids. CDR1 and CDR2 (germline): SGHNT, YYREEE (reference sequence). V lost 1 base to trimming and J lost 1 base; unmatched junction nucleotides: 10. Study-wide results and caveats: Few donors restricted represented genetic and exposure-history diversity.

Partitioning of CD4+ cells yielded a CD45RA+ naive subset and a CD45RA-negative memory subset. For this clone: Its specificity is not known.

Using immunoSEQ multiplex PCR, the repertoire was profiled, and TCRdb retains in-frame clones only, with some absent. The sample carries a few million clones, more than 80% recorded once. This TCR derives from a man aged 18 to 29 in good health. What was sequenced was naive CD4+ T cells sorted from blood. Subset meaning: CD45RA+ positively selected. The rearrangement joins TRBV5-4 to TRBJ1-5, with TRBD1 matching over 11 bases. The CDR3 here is CASSLTDRGRILSNQPQHF. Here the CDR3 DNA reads TGTGCCAGCAGCTTGACGGACAGGGGGCGGATATTGAGCAATCAGCCCCAGCATTTT.